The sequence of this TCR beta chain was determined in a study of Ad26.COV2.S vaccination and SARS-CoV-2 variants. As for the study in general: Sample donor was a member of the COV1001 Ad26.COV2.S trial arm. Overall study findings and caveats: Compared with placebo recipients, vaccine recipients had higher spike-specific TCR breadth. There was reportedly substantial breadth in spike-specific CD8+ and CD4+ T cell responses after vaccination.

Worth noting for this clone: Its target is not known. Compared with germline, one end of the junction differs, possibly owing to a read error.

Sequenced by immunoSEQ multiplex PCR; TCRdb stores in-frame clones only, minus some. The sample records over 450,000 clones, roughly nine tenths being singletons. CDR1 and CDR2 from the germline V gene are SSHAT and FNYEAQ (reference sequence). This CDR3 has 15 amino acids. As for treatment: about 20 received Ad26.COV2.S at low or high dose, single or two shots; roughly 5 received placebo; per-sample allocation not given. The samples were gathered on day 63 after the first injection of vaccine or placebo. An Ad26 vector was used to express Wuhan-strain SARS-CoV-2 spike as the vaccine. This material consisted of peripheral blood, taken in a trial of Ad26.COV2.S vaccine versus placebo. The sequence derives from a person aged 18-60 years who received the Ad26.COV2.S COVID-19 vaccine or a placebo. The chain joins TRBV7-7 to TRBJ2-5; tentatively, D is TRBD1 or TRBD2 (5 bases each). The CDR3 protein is CASSLGVRYQETQYF. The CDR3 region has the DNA TGTGCTAGCAGCTTGGGGGTTCGGTACCAAGAGACCCAGTACTTC.